Below, 14 T cell receptor beta chains from the same sample are listed, as sequenced in a study of blood T cell repertoires in COVID-19. Measured with immunoSEQ multiplex PCR; TCRdb has only the in-frame clones, and not every one. Of about 410,000 clones listed, approximately 91% were seen once; the top ten hold approximately 1.5%. The material sequenced was peripheral blood. The receptors here all came from a woman in her forties with COVID-19, enrolled during active disease.

The rearrangement links TRBV28 to TRBJ1-2; D remains ambiguous. V lost 4 bases to trimming and J lost 5 bases, with 14 bases between them. Germline V lookup: CDR1 MDHEN, CDR2 SYDVKM. The CDR3 runs to 14 residues. The CDR3 DNA is TGTGCCAGCAGTTCCCTCGGGGAAGGATATGGCTACACCTTC. Its protein product is CASSSLGEGYGYTF.

The rearrangement joins TRBV6-5 to TRBJ1-1; D possibly corresponds to TRBD1 (5 bases). V was trimmed by 5 bases and J by 7 bases, leaving 8 bases between them. This CDR3 contains 11 residues. The germline gives CDR1 MNHEY, CDR2 SVGAGI. The CDR3 protein is CASSRGNEAFF. CDR3 nucleotide sequence: TGTGCCAGCAGTCGGGGGAATGAAGCTTTCTTT.

This rearrangement joins TRBV3-1 (or the pseudogene TRBV3-2) to TRBJ2-7; 7 bases agree with TRBD2. The CDR3 consists of 14 residues. CDR1 and CDR2 from the germline V gene are LGHDT and YNNKEL (reference sequence). V shed 2 bases, J shed 2 bases, and the junction held 3 bases outside the gene matches. DNA of the CDR3: TGTGCCAGCAGCCAACACGGACTAGCCTACGAGCAGTACTTC. It codes for CASSQHGLAYEQYF.

V usage is TRBV5-1 and J usage is TRBJ1-1; TRBD1 matches at 7 bases. This CDR3 has 14 amino acids. CDR1 and CDR2 (germline): SGHRS, YFSETQ. V gave up 6 bases and J gave up 1 base; unmatched junction bases: 6. CDR3 coding DNA: TGCGCCAGCACCCAGGGGGGAGAGAACACTGAAGCTTTCTTT. Protein: CASTQGGENTEAFF.

The chain has TRBV6-5 and TRBJ1-2; 8 bases agree with TRBD1. In germline, CDR1 is MNHEY, CDR2 SVGAGI. CDR3 length equals 14 residues. V gave up 11 bases and J gave up 7 bases; unmatched junction bases: 15. The CDR3 DNA follows: TGTGCCGCTCTTACCCTACAGGGGGATTGTGGCTACACCTTC. Its protein is CAALTLQGDCGYTF.

The chain combines TRBV19 with TRBJ2-1; 9 positions match TRBD2. Germline V gene data show CDR1 as LNHDA and CDR2 as SQIVND (reference sequence). The V gene end was trimmed by 5 bases and the J gene end by 2 bases; junction bases not matched to a gene: 13. The length of the CDR3 is 18 residues. CDR3 residues: CASSPRRIAGVTYNEQFF. The CDR3 nucleotides are TGTGCCAGTAGTCCCCGGAGGATAGCGGGAGTTACCTACAATGAGCAGTTCTTC.

This chain joins TRBV30 and TRBJ2-1; D perhaps matches TRBD2 (5 bases). This CDR3 is built from 14 residues. Trimming cost V 3 bases and J 6 bases, with 15 bases left between them. Germline V lookup: CDR1 GTSNPN, CDR2 SVGIG (reference sequence). The CDR3 nucleotides are TGTGCCTGGAGCCTTGGCGTTGGAGGCAATGAGCAGTTCTTC. Its protein product is CAWSLGVGGNEQFF.

The chain is built from TRBV14 and TRBJ1-6; no firm D call. Germline V lookup: CDR1 SGHDN, CDR2 FVKESK. Trimming removed 2 bases at V and 7 bases at J, with 6 bases between. CDR3 length: 13 residues. The CDR3 sequence is CASSQNMNSPLHF. As DNA, the CDR3 is TGTGCCAGCAGCCAAAACATGAATTCACCCCTCCACTTT.

The chain links TRBV7-8 to TRBJ1-1; TRBD1 agrees at 8 bases. The germline gives CDR1 SGHVS, CDR2 FQNEAQ. The J segment lost 1 base and the V segment lost 1 base, leaving 8 bases of the junction unmatched. This CDR3 has 17 amino acids. CDR3 amino acids: CASSLGGQESRNTEAFF. CDR3 coding DNA: TGTGCCAGCAGCTTAGGGGGACAGGAGTCACGGAACACTGAAGCTTTCTTT.

Regarding this clone: Compared with germline, one end of the junction differs, possibly owing to a read error. The rearrangement joins TRBV7-6 to TRBJ1-4, with 8 bases identical to TRBD1. CDR1 and CDR2 (germline): SGHVS, FNYEAQ. The CDR3 totals 12 residues. CDR3 sequence: CASSPLGGTGVF. CDR3 bases: TGTGCCAGCAGCCCGCTCGGGGGGACAGGAGTTTTT.

This clone was seen once. Other DNA sequences in the sample encode the same CDR3. The rearrangement links TRBV27 to TRBJ1-5; TRBD1 is a possible D gene (5 bases). From germline, CDR1 is MNHEY and CDR2 SMNVEV (reference sequence). The CDR3 loop spans 15 amino acids. V was shortened by 2 bases and J by 3 bases, with 11 bases between the two germline ends. In DNA, the CDR3 is TGTGCCAGCAGTTTAAATAGGGGCCCCAATCAGCCCCAGCATTTT. It encodes CASSLNRGPNQPQHF.

The count of this clone is one. The rearrangement joins TRBV5-1 to TRBJ1-2; D is unresolved. From germline, CDR1 is SGHRS and CDR2 YFSETQ. The CDR3 loop spans 13 amino acids. Trimming left V 0 bases short and J 4 bases short, with 7 bases between. The CDR3: CASSLDAVYGYTF. DNA for the CDR3: TGCGCCAGCAGCTTGGACGCGGTCTATGGCTACACCTTC.

The chain is built from TRBV6-2 or TRBV6-3 and TRBJ1-2; maybe TRBD1 (6 bases). V lost 4 bases to trimming and J lost 1 base, with 13 bases between them. This CDR3 spans 15 amino acids. Germline V gene data show CDR1 as MNHEY and CDR2 as SVGEGT. DNA of the CDR3: TGTGCCAGCAGTTCTCCGGGACACCTTAACTATGGCTACACCTTC. It encodes CASSSPGHLNYGYTF.

This clone came up once. The gene calls are TRBV28 and TRBJ2-7; 8 nucleotides match TRBD1. With 4 bases clipped from V and 1 base from J, the junction kept 6 bases outside the gene matches. Germline CDR1 and CDR2: MDHEN and SYDVKM. There are 15 residues in the CDR3. The CDR3 DNA reads as TGTGCCAGCAGTTCCTCAGGGGACAGGTCCTACGAGCAGTACTTC. This gives the protein CASSSSGDRSYEQYF.